Presented here are 26 T cell receptor beta chains from one specimen sequenced in a study of T-cell reconstitution after alpha-beta-depleted transplantation in children. Unique molecular identifiers featured in how the TCRbeta library was prepared. TCRdb called the PCR reads again in MiXCR, with one record for every CDR3 protein. The sample lists 350,000 to 400,000 distinct CDR3 sequences, over 20% occurring once. The specimen was PBMCs from the stem cell graft donor, collected from the stem cell graft. The receptors come from a human donor who donated a stem cell graft to a child with acute myeloid leukemia.

This clonotype came up a few times. CDR3 protein: CASSPGLGEVKYF. The CDR3 DNA follows: TGCGCCAGCAGCCCTGGGTTGGGCGAGGTGAAGTACTTC. V usage is TRBV5-1 and J usage is TRBJ2-7; D call uncertain. This CDR3 is built from 13 residues. Trimming took off 4 bases at V and 11 bases at J, with 19 bases between the two ends. Germline CDR1 SGHRS, CDR2 YFSETQ.

This clonotype has more than one count but fewer than ten. The gene calls are TRBV15 and TRBJ2-1, with 14 bases lining up with TRBD2. The J segment lost 1 base and the V segment lost 1 base, leaving 6 bases of the junction unmatched. The CDR3 length is 19 residues. Germline V gives CDR1 LNHNV, CDR2 YYDKDF (reference sequence). DNA of the CDR3: TGTGCCACCAGCAGAGGGTGGACTAGCGGGAGGTCTTCCTACAATGAGCAGTTCTTC. Its protein is CATSRGWTSGRSSYNEQFF. Looking up the rest from reference TRBV15 and TRBJ2-1 gives the full variable domain: DAMVIQNPRYQVTQFGKPVTLSCSQTLNHNVMYWYQQKSSQAPKLLFHYYDKDFNNEADTPDNFQSRRPNTSFCFLDIRSPGLGDTAMYLCATSRGWTSGRSSYNEQFFGPGTRLTVL.

This clonotype was observed a few times. The chain combines TRBV20-1 with TRBJ2-1; TRBD2 matches 11 bases. Trimming took 7 bases from V and 7 from J; bases not matched to a gene: 15. The CDR3 runs to 16 residues. Per germline, CDR1 DFQATT and CDR2 SNEGSKA (reference sequence). CDR3 protein: CSVPRLAGGALNEQFF. Here the CDR3 DNA reads TGCAGTGTCCCCCGGCTAGCGGGAGGAGCTCTGAATGAGCAGTTCTTC.

A few counts support this clonotype. The V gene is TRBV12-3 or TRBV12-4, the J gene TRBJ2-7, with 7 bases matching TRBD2. The CDR3 runs 13 residues. J lost 2 bases, V lost 2 bases, and 0 bases had no gene match. The CDR3 spells CASSLTSAYEQYF. The CDR3 bases are TGTGCCAGCAGTTTAACTAGCGCCTACGAGCAGTACTTC.

This clonotype has just a few counts. The genes are TRBV5-1 and TRBJ2-1; D uncertain. The CDR3 length is 14 residues. Germline CDR1 is SGHRS and CDR2 is YFSETQ. V shed 0 bases and J shed 7 bases, with 11 bases lying between them. CDR3 region: CASSLDSPGNEQFF. The CDR3 coding sequence is TGCGCCAGCAGCTTGGACTCACCCGGGAATGAGCAGTTCTTC.

The table lists this clonotype with many counts. The chain combines TRBV12-3 or TRBV12-4 with TRBJ2-7, with D possibly being TRBD1 (5 bases). This CDR3 contains 14 residues. V lost 5 bases, J lost 3 bases, and 14 bases lay in between. CDR3 coding DNA: TGTGCCAGCAGTCTGACTGCCAGGGACTACGAGCAGTACTTC. Its protein is CASSLTARDYEQYF.

A word on this clonotype: At one of its ends the junction is not consistent with the germline gene, which may arise from a read error. The chain links TRBV4-3 to TRBJ2-2, with D possibly matching TRBD2 (5 bases). CDR1 and CDR2 (germline): LGHNA, YSLEER. This CDR3 has 17 amino acids. CDR3 residues: CAISQVTGVNGTGELFF. In DNA form, the CDR3 reads TGCGCCATCAGCCAAGTAACCGGGGTGAATGGCACCGGGGAGCTGTTTTTT.

This clonotype was picked up a small number of times. The chain carries TRBV7-9 and TRBJ1-5; D call uncertain. Germline CDR1 SEHNR, CDR2 FQNEAQ (reference sequence). The V end lost 1 base, the J end lost 7 bases, and 8 bases lay between the germline ends. The CDR3 length is 13 residues. The CDR3 protein is CASSLGGKQPQHF. CDR3 DNA sequence: TGTGCCAGCAGCTTAGGAGGGAAACAGCCCCAGCATTTT.

This clonotype showed up many times. V usage is TRBV12-3 or TRBV12-4 and J usage is TRBJ2-7, with unresolved D. This CDR3 is built from 11 residues. The V and J ends lost 2 bases and 8 bases respectively, with 7 bases between them. The CDR3 region has the DNA TGTGCCAGCAGTTTAACCCATCAGCAGTACTTC. Translation: CASSLTHQQYF.

Remarks on this clonotype: This may be a read error, as it is one base from a much larger clone. CDR3 sequence (DNA): TGTGGCAGCAGTGAGGGCAGAGAGAATCAGCCCCAGCATTTT. This gives the protein CGSSEGRENQPQHF. The genes are TRBV6-1 and TRBJ1-5; D uncertain. This CDR3 is built from 14 residues. In germline, CDR1 is MNHNS, CDR2 SASEGT.

The chain employs TRBV20-1 and TRBJ2-1; D possibly matches TRBD1 or TRBD2 (6 bases each). In germline, CDR1 is DFQATT, CDR2 SNEGSKA (reference sequence). Trimming shortened V by 6 bases and J by 8 bases, and 17 bases separated the two germline ends. This CDR3 is built from 13 residues. CDR3 amino acids: CSARSGAPYEQFF. The CDR3 DNA reads as TGCAGTGCCAGATCGGGGGCCCCCTATGAGCAGTTCTTC.

The J gene is TRBJ2-7, the V gene TRBV4-1, with 11 bases fitting TRBD1. Germline CDR1 and CDR2: MGHRA and YSYEKL. V shed 1 base, J shed 5 bases, and the junction held 7 bases outside the gene matches. The CDR3 extends over 16 amino acids. The CDR3 loop is CASSQGHGTGGNEQYF. CDR3 DNA: TGCGCCAGCAGCCAAGGACACGGGACAGGGGGTAACGAGCAGTACTTC.

The table lists this clonotype with a count of one. The rearrangement uses TRBV5-1 and TRBJ1-1; 7 positions agree with TRBD1. J lost 0 bases, V lost 0 bases, and 5 bases had no gene match. Germline loops: CDR1 SGHRS, CDR2 YFSETQ. This CDR3 region has 16 residues. The CDR3 DNA reads TGCGCCAGCAGCTTGGCCCGGGGACAGCTGAACACTGAAGCTTTCTTT. It is translated as CASSLARGQLNTEAFF.

The gene calls are TRBV12-3 or TRBV12-4 and TRBJ2-2; TRBD1 agrees at 8 bases. The CDR3 totals 16 residues. After removal of 6 bases from V and 0 bases from J, the junction contained 6 bases not matched to a gene. CDR3 protein: CASRPPGQANTGELFF. DNA for the CDR3: TGTGCCAGCAGACCCCCGGGACAGGCGAACACCGGGGAGCTGTTTTTT.

The CDR3 loop is CASSGGSGSNTDTQYF. CDR3 nucleotide sequence: TGTGCCAGCAGCGGAGGCAGCGGGAGTAATACAGATACGCAGTATTTT. J is TRBJ2-3 and V is TRBV9, with 8 bases lining up with TRBD2. Germline V gene sequence: CDR1 SGDLS, CDR2 YYNGEE. The CDR3 is made up of 16 amino acids. The V gene end was trimmed by 3 bases and the J gene end by 3 bases; junction bases not matched to a gene: 9. Drawing the rest from reference TRBV9 and TRBJ2-3, the complete variable domain is DSGVTQTPKHLITATGQRVTLRCSPRSGDLSVYWYQQSLDQGLQFLIQYYNGEERAKGNILERFSAQQFPDLHSELNLSSLELGDSALYFCASSGGSGSNTDTQYFGPGTRLTVL.

V usage is TRBV7-2 and J usage is TRBJ2-1, with TRBD1 as a possible D gene (5 bases). The germline V gene encodes CDR1 SGHTA and CDR2 FQGNSA. V lost 4 bases to trimming and J lost 4 bases, with 14 bases between them. This CDR3 contains 15 residues. CDR3 DNA: TGTGCCAGCAGCTCCCAGGGTCATCATTACAATGAGCAGTTCTTC. Encoded protein: CASSSQGHHYNEQFF.

This chain links TRBV10-3 with TRBJ2-1; 9 bases align to TRBD1. This CDR3 spans 14 amino acids. V trimming: 10 bases; J trimming: 0 bases; junction bases outside the gene matches: 4. Germline-derived CDR1 and CDR2 are ENHRY and SYGVKD. The CDR3 loop reads CATGTGISYNEQFF. The CDR3 bases are TGTGCCACCGGGACAGGGATCTCCTACAATGAGCAGTTCTTC.

This sequence joins TRBV7-9 and TRBJ1-5, with no clear D. CDR3 length equals 15 residues. V was trimmed by 5 bases and J by 11 bases, leaving 22 bases between them. Germline V gene lookup returns CDR1 SEHNR and CDR2 FQNEAQ (reference sequence). CDR3 region: CASSLSGTAMMTQHF. The CDR3, as DNA: TGTGCCAGCAGCCTCAGTGGTACCGCTATGATGACCCAGCATTTT. The complete variable domain, with remaining parts taken from reference TRBV7-9 and TRBJ1-5, reads DTGVSQNPRHKITKRGQNVTFRCDPISEHNRLYWYRQTLGQGPEFLTYFQNEAQLEKSRLLSDRFSAERPKGSFSTLEIQRTEQGDSAMYLCASSLSGTAMMTQHFGDGTRLSIL.

The table lists this clonotype with many counts. The rearrangement links TRBV20-1 to TRBJ2-1; 10 bases match TRBD2. The germline CDR1 and CDR2 sequences are DFQATT and SNEGSKA (reference sequence). The CDR3 sequence is 17 residues long. V lost 0 bases to trimming and J lost 8 bases; unmatched junction nucleotides: 13. CDR3: CSARDLRLAGDLDEQFF. Here the CDR3 DNA reads TGCAGTGCTAGAGATCTGCGACTAGCGGGTGATTTGGATGAGCAGTTCTTC.

In this sample, this clonotype turned up many times. The rearrangement uses TRBV28 and TRBJ1-2; D call uncertain. With 10 bases removed from V and 8 bases from J, the gap between germline ends came to 11 bases. The germline V gene encodes CDR1 MDHEN and CDR2 SYDVKM. This CDR3 has 10 residues. This CDR3 reads CATSRVGYTF. In DNA form, the CDR3 reads TGTGCCACCAGCCGAGTGGGCTACACCTTC.

This clonotype was seen at least ten times. The rearrangement joins TRBV10-3 to TRBJ2-1; perhaps TRBD2 as D (5 bases). Trimming pared 3 bases from V and 7 bases from J, leaving 13 bases between. The CDR3 contains 14 residues. Germline V gene data show CDR1 as ENHRY and CDR2 as SYGVKD. The CDR3 spells CAISDAGRGNEQFF. The CDR3 region has the DNA TGTGCCATCAGTGACGCAGGACGCGGGAATGAGCAGTTCTTC.

This sequence joins TRBV5-1 and TRBJ2-5; weak D call: TRBD2 (7 bases). Germline-derived CDR1 and CDR2 are SGHRS and YFSETQ. V lost 4 bases to trimming and J lost 2 bases, with 15 bases between them. This CDR3 spans 15 amino acids. CDR3 sequence reads: CASSRGATTQETQYF. In nucleotides, the CDR3 is TGCGCCAGCAGCCGGGGGGCGACAACTCAAGAGACCCAGTACTTC.

This chain connects TRBV24-1 to TRBJ2-1; 7 bases align to TRBD1. The CDR3 loop spans 18 amino acids. Per germline, CDR1 KGHDR and CDR2 SFDVKD. Losses at the gene ends were 3 bases for V and 12 bases for J; bases not matched to a gene: 22. The CDR3 reads CATSDTGTEIARKVGQFF. The CDR3 coding sequence is TGTGCCACCAGTGATACCGGGACAGAGATAGCGAGAAAGGTGGGGCAGTTCTTC.

This clonotype occurred a few times. The V gene is TRBV7-3, the J gene TRBJ1-1; the D is unclear. The CDR3 totals 15 residues. Trimming pared 5 bases from V and 0 bases from J, leaving 13 bases between. Germline CDR1 SGHTA, CDR2 FQGTGA. In DNA, the CDR3 is TGTGCCAGCAGCGCGAACAGCAACATGAACACTGAAGCTTTCTTT. Residues: CASSANSNMNTEAFF.

This clonotype came up a few times. V and J are TRBV12-3 or TRBV12-4 and TRBJ1-5; D is perhaps TRBD1 (5 bases). This CDR3 contains 15 residues. V was clipped by 2 bases and J by 6 bases, with 14 bases between them. CDR3 sequence: CASSLWQGFGQPQHF. The CDR3 DNA follows: TGTGCCAGCAGTTTATGGCAGGGCTTCGGTCAGCCCCAGCATTTT.

CDR3 nucleotides: TGCAGTGCTAACCGACAGGGGAAGAGCACAGATACGCAGTATTTT. Amino acid sequence: CSANRQGKSTDTQYF. This rearrangement joins TRBV20-1 to TRBJ2-3; 8 nucleotides agree with TRBD1. V gave up 4 bases and J gave up 0 bases; unmatched junction bases: 6. This CDR3 spans 15 amino acids. CDR1 DFQATT and CDR2 SNEGSKA come from the germline V gene (reference sequence).